The rows below give T cell receptor beta chains drawn from one sample of a study of blood T cell repertoires in COVID-19. TCRdb's copy holds only in-frame clones and misses some; the assay was immunoSEQ multiplex PCR. The sample includes some 44,000 clones, 87% seen only once; the top ten take roughly 14%. Sequencing was done on a sample of peripheral blood. The receptors here all came from a man aged 60-69 years with active COVID-19. Both conserved end residues are part of each CDR3. D genes are given only for firm matches.

>TRBJ1-6|TRBV6-1|.
CASSKDRNSYNSPLHF
TGTGCCAGCAGTAAAGACAGAAACTCCTATAATTCACCCCTCCACTTT
>TRBJ2-1|TRBV28|TRBD2
CASSFRDYTYNEQFF
TGTGCCAGCAGTTTCCGGGACTATACCTACAATGAGCAGTTCTTC
>TRBJ2-2|TRBV4-3|TRBD2
CASSQDTGAGDLAGVSTGELFF
TGCGCCAGCAGCCAAGACACAGGCGCGGGGGACCTAGCGGGGGTGAGCACCGGGGAGCTGTTTTTT
>TRBJ1-2|TRBV19|.
CASSPDTLNYGYTF
TGTGCCAGTAGTCCGGACACCCTTAACTATGGCTACACCTTC
>TRBJ2-3|TRBV5-8|TRBD2
CASSLGGGLAATDTQYF
TGTGCCAGCAGCTTGGGGGGGGGACTGGCAGCCACAGATACGCAGTATTTT
>TRBJ1-5|TRBV10-2|.
CASSDTLGNQPQHF
TGCGCCAGCAGTGATACGTTAGGCAATCAGCCCCAGCATTTT
>TRBJ1-1|TRBV28|TRBD1
CASSGTAMGNTEAFF
TGTGCCAGCTCCGGGACAGCGATGGGGAACACTGAAGCTTTCTTT
>TRBJ2-7|TRBV15|.
CATSRDRRAYEQYF
TGTGCCACCAGCAGAGATCGGCGGGCCTACGAGCAGTACTTC
>TRBJ1-5|TRBV7-7|.
CASSPAGSRFYQPQHF
TGTGCTAGCAGCCCCGCCGGTAGTCGTTTCTATCAGCCCCAGCATTTT
>TRBJ2-1|TRBV6-2/TRBV6-3|TRBD2
CASSLLAATYNEQFF
TGTGCCAGCAGCCTACTAGCGGCAACCTACAATGAGCAGTTCTTC
>TRBJ1-2|TRBV2|.
CASTTDQGNGYTF
TGTGCCAGCACGACGGATCAGGGTAATGGCTACACCTTC
>TRBJ2-3|TRBV29-1|TRBD2
CSALAAGGASTDTQYF
TGCAGCGCCCTAGCCGCGGGGGGAGCCAGCACAGATACGCAGTATTTT